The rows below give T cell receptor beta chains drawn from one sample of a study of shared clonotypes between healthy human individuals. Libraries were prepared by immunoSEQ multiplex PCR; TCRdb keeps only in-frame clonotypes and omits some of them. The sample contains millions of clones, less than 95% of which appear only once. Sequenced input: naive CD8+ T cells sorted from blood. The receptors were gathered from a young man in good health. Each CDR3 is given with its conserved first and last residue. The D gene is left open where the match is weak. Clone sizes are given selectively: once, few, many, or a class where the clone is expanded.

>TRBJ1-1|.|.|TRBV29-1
TGCAGCGTTGGGGGGTTCCCTGAAGCTTTCTTT
CSVGGFPEAFF
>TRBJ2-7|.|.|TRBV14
TGTGCCAGCAGCCAAGATGGCTTGGTCGAGCAGTACTTC
CASSQDGLVEQYF
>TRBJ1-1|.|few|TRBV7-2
TGTGCCAGCAGCTTAGCAAGCCACACTGAAGCTTTCTTT
CASSLASHTEAFF
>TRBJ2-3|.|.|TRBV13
TGTGCCAGCGGTGCATCTGTTAGCACAGATACGCAGTATTTT
CASGASVSTDTQYF
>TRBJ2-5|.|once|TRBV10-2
TGCGCCAGCAGTGAGAGCGGGTTCGCAGAGACCCAGTACTTC
CASSESGFAETQYF
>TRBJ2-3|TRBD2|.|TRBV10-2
TGCGCCAGCAGTGAGAGCGCGGGGGGTCGCACAGATACGCAGTATTTT
CASSESAGGRTDTQYF
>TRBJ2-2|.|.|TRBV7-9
TGTGCCAGCAGCTTTAGAGGAAGGGACACCGGGGAGCTGTTTTTT
CASSFRGRDTGELFF
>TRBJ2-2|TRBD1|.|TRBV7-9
TGTGCCAGCAGCCCGCCCGGGACAGGGAACGGGGAGCTGTTTTTT
CASSPPGTGNGELFF
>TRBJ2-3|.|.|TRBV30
TGTGCCTGGAGTATGACAGACACAGATACGCAGTATTTT
CAWSMTDTDTQYF
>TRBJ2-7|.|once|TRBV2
TGTGCCAGCAGTGAGGTCGAGCAGTACTTC
CASSEVEQYF
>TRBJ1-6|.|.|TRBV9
TGTGCCAGCAGCCCCGATCGAGGACCCATGAGCTCCTATAATTCACCCCTCCACTTT
CASSPDRGPMSSYNSPLHF
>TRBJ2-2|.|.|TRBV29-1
TGCAGCGTTGAGGGGCCAAACACCGGGGAGCTGTTTTTT
CSVEGPNTGELFF
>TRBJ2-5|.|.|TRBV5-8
TGTGCCAGCAGCTGGGGGGCTGGAGAGACCCAGTACTTC
CASSWGAGETQYF
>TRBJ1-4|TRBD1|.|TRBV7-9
TGTGCCAGCAGCTTAGTCATTTGGGGGACAGGGGACCAAAATGAAAAACTGTTTTTT
CASSLVIWGTGDQNEKLFF
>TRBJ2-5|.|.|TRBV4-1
TGCGCCAGCAGCCAAGGTGGGGGGGGCCGGGAGACCCAGTACTTC
CASSQGGGGRETQYF
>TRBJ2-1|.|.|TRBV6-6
TGTGCCAGCAGTCCCCTGGGGGGCGGGGAGCAGTTCTTC
CASSPLGGGEQFF
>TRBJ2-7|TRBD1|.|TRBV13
TGTGCCAGCAGCCATCTGGCGGGACAGGGCTACGAGCAGTACTTC
CASSHLAGQGYEQYF
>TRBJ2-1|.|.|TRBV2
TGTGCCAGCAGTGCAGGGGTCTATAGCAATGAGCAGTTCTTC
CASSAGVYSNEQFF
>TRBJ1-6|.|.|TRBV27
TGTGCCAGCAGTTTAGATCGGGACCTCTCCTATAATTCACCCCTCCACTTT
CASSLDRDLSYNSPLHF
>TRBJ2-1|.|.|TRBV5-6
TGTGCCAGCAGTTGGGGGTCGAACTACAATGAGCAGTTCTTC
CASSWGSNYNEQFF
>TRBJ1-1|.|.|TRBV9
TGTGCCAGCAGCGCTCGTTCCGGGGCAATGAACACTGAAGCTTTCTTT
CASSARSGAMNTEAFF
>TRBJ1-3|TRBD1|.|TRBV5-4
TGTGCCAGCAGCTCTGACAGGGAAGTAGGAGGTGGAAACACCATATATTTT
CASSSDREVGGGNTIYF
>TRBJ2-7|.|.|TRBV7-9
TGTGCCAGCAGCTTTGGCGTCTACGAGCAGTACTTC
CASSFGVYEQYF
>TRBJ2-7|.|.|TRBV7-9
TGTGCCAGCAGCTTAGGCCCAGATTACGAGCAGTACTTC
CASSLGPDYEQYF
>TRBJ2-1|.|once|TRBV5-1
TGCGCCAGCAGCACCAGCGGTGAGCAGTTCTTC
CASSTSGEQFF
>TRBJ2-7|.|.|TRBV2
TGTGCCAGCAGTGAGGATGCCACCTACGAGCAGTACTTC
CASSEDATYEQYF
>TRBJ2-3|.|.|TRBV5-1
TGCGCCAGCCTACCAGGGGTGGGGGCAGATACGCAGTATTTT
CASLPGVGADTQYF
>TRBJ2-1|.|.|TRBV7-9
TGTGCCAGCAGCTTAGATTCCGGTTATGAGCAGTTCTTC
CASSLDSGYEQFF
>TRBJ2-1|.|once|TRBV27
TGTGCCAGCAGCCTCACGGTAGCGGCCAATAACGGGAATGAGCAGTTCTTC
CASSLTVAANNGNEQFF
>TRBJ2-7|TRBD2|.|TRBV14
TGTGCCAGCAGCCAAGAGACTAGCGGGAGGCCAAAGTCCTACGAGCAGTACTTC
CASSQETSGRPKSYEQYF
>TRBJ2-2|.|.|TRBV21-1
TGTGCCAGCAGCAAGGCAGATTCGACTAGCGGGGGGAAAAACACCGGGGAGCTGTTTTTT
CASSKADSTSGGKNTGELFF
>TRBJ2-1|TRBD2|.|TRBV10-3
TGTGCCATCAGTGTGTCTTCCTCGACCGACTCTTCGCGCGGGAGAGCCCTCAATGAGCAGTTCTTC
CAISVSSSTDSSRGRALNEQFF
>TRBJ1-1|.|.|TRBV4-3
TGCGCCAGCAGCTCGGCCCCGGACACTGAAGCTTTCTTT
CASSSAPDTEAFF
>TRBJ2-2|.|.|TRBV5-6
TGTGCCAGCAGCTTGGCCGGGGATCCCGGGGAGCTGTTTTTT
CASSLAGDPGELFF
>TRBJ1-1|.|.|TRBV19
TGTGCCAGTACCCCCTTCTCGGGGGGGAACACTGAAGCTTTCTTT
CASTPFSGGNTEAFF
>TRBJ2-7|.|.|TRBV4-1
TGCGCCAGCAGCCTCCGTCGGGGTCCCTACGAGCAGTACTTC
CASSLRRGPYEQYF
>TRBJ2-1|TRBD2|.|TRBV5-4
TGTGCCAGCAGCTTCAGTTTTCATCAGGCGAGACTAGCGGGGGGAAATGAGCAGTTCTTC
CASSFSFHQARLAGGNEQFF
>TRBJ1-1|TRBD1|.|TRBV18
TGTGCCAGCTCACCACCTGACAGGGGCACTGAAGCTTTCTTT
CASSPPDRGTEAFF
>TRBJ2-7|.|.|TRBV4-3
TGCGCCAGCAGCCAAGGGGGGCAGGGATCCTACGAGCAGTACTTC
CASSQGGQGSYEQYF
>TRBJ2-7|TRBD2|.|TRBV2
TGTGCCAGCAGTGAAGCACCGGGAGGCCCCTACGAGCAGTACTTC
CASSEAPGGPYEQYF
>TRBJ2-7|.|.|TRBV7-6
TGTGCCAGCAGCCGGGACGGAACCTCCGAGCAGTACTTC
CASSRDGTSEQYF
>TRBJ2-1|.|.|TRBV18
TGTGCCAGCTCAAAGGGAGGACCAGAGCAGTTCTTC
CASSKGGPEQFF
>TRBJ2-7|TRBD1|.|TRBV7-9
TGTGCCAGCAGCTTAGTGGACAGGGCCGACGAGCAGTACTTC
CASSLVDRADEQYF
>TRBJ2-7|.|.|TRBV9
TGTGCCAGCAGCGAATCCGCGGGAAGGGGCTACGAGCAGTACTTC
CASSESAGRGYEQYF
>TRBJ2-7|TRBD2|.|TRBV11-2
TGTGCCAGCAGCACCCCTAGCGGGCCCTCCTACGAGCAGTACTTC
CASSTPSGPSYEQYF